What follows is one T cell receptor (beta chain) and its context. Its antigen is not identified. Authors' methods: ImmunoSEQ output lacked quality scores and full-length reads, limiting matched filtering. Sequencing was performed with immunoSEQ multiplex PCR; in TCRdb, only in-frame clones are kept and a portion is missing. For V, J and clone size, that table is used; D and trimming come from the DNA. Of some 2,500,000 clones listed, 93% were seen once; the top ten hold approximately 0.37%. Germline CDR1 is MDHEN and CDR2 is SYDVKM. V trimming: 10 bases; J trimming: 7 bases; junction bases outside the gene matches: 9. This CDR3 spans 13 amino acids. This sample is drawn from a study of shared clonotypes between healthy human individuals. The study's findings and limits: Sampling involved blood alone; tissue repertoires likely differ. Naive subsets typically showed greater estimated richness than memory subsets.

Material for sequencing was naive CD4+ T cells from PBMCs. The subset was: CD45RA+ positively selected. The rearrangement links TRBV28 to TRBJ1-4; TRBD1 aligns across 7 bases. The sequence was collected from a man aged 18 to 30 in good health. Some clones in this sample may be carry-over from other donors' samples. The DNA of the CDR3 is TGTGCCACCCTGACAGGGCGGGTTGAAAAACTGTTTTTT. Translating it yields CATLTGRVEKLFF.